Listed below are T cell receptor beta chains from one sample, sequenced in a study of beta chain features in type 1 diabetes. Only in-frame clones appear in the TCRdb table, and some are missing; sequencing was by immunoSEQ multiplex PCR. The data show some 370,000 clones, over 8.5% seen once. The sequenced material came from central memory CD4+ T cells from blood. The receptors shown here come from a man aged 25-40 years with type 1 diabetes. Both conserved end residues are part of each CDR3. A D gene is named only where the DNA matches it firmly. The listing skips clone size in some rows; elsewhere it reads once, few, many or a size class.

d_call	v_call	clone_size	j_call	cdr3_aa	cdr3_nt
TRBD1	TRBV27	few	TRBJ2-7	CASIRPGGHEQYF	TGTGCCAGCATTCGGCCAGGGGGCCACGAGCAGTACTTC
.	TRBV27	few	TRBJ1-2	CASSLLGQPGYGYTF	TGTGCCAGCAGTTTGCTAGGCCAGCCCGGATATGGCTACACCTTC
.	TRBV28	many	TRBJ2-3	CASARQLSTDTQYF	TGTGCCAGCGCCAGACAGCTTTCCACAGATACGCAGTATTTT
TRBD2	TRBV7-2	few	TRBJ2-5	CASSPGTSFETQYF	TGTGCCAGCAGCCCCGGGACTAGCTTTGAGACCCAGTACTTC
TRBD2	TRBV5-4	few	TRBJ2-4	CASSLGTSGRTIQYF	TGTGCCAGCAGCTTGGGAACTAGCGGGCGTACCATTCAGTACTTC
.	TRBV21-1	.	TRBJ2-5	CASSKAGTGETPFRRETQYF	TGTGCCAGCAGCAAAGCGGGGACAGGCGAAACCCCATTCCGAAGAGAGACCCAGTACTTC
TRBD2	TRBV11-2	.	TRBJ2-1	CASSLTGTSGPYNEQFF	TGTGCCAGCAGCCTCACCGGGACTAGCGGCCCTTACAATGAGCAGTTCTTC
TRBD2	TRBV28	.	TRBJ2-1	CASDLASGSDEQFF	TGTGCCAGCGACCTTGCTAGCGGGAGCGATGAGCAGTTCTTC
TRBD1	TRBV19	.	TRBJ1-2	CASSSGTGRGYTF	TGTGCCAGTAGTTCCGGGACAGGGCGCGGCTACACCTTC
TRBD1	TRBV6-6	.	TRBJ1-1	CASSLGQGAAEAFF	TGTGCCAGCAGTCTAGGACAGGGGGCCGCTGAAGCTTTCTTT
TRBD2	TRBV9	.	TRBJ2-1	CASSAGTSGSNEQFF	TGTGCCAGCAGCGCGGGGACTAGCGGGAGTAATGAGCAGTTCTTC
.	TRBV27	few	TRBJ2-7	CASSMGERQYF	TGTGCCAGCAGCATGGGGGAGAGGCAGTACTTC
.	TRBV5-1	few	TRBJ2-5	CASSLASGSRDETQYF	TGCGCCAGCAGCTTGGCCTCGGGGTCGAGGGATGAGACCCAGTACTTC
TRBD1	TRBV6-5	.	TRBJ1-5	CASSDRGPNQPQHF	TGTGCCAGCAGCGACAGGGGGCCCAATCAGCCCCAGCATTTT
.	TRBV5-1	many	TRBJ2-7	CASMDGQMDSYEQYF	TGCGCCAGCATGGATGGACAGATGGACTCCTACGAGCAGTACTTC
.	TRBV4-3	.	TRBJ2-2	CASSISGSNTGELFF	TGCGCCAGCAGCATTAGCGGATCGAACACCGGGGAGCTGTTTTTT
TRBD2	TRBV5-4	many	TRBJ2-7	CASSQGAGGGWNEQYF	TGTGCCAGCAGCCAAGGAGCGGGAGGTGGATGGAACGAGCAGTACTTC
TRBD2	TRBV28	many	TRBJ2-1	CASSASGIELSQFF	TGTGCCAGCAGCGCTAGCGGGATAGAACTCTCGCAGTTCTTC
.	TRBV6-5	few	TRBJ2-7	CASQRNSGYEQYF	TGTGCCAGCCAGAGGAACTCGGGTTACGAGCAGTACTTC
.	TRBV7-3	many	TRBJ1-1	CASSPLMNTEAFF	TGTGCCAGCAGCCCTCTTATGAACACTGAAGCTTTCTTT
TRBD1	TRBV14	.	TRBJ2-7	CASSPDPGTGEYF	TGTGCCAGCAGCCCGGATCCGGGGACAGGGGAGTACTTC
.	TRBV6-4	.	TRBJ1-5	CASGQGSNQPQHF	TGTGCCAGCGGGCAAGGGAGCAATCAGCCCCAGCATTTT
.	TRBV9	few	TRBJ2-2	CASSGIADTGELFF	TGTGCCAGCAGCGGTATAGCGGACACCGGGGAGCTGTTTTTT
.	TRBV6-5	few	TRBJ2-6	CASSYGGTGANVLTF	TGTGCCAGCAGTTACGGGGGTACTGGGGCCAACGTCCTGACTTTC
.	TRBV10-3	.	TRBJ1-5	CAISTGSSNQPQHF	TGTGCCATCAGCACAGGGTCTAGCAATCAGCCCCAGCATTTT
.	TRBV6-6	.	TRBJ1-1	CASRGSYTEAFF	TGTGCCAGCAGGGGGTCGTACACTGAAGCTTTCTTT
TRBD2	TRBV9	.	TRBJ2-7	CASSSGGTSSYEQYF	TGTGCCAGCAGCTCCGGCGGGACTAGCTCCTACGAGCAGTACTTC
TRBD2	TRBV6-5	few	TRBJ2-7	CASRREGSYEQYF	TGTGCCAGCAGGCGGGAGGGCTCCTACGAGCAGTACTTC
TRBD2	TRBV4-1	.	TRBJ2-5	CASSLRLAGGGETQYF	TGCGCCAGCAGCTTACGTCTAGCGGGAGGCGGGGAGACCCAGTACTTC
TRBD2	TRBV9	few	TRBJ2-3	CASSEGLAGEYTQYF	TGTGCCAGCAGCGAAGGACTAGCGGGAGAATATACGCAGTATTTT
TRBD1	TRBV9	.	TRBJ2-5	CASSEGLTGGSFQETQYF	TGTGCCAGCAGCGAAGGCCTTACAGGGGGCAGTTTCCAAGAGACCCAGTACTTC
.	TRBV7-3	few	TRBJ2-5	CASSLSVGLNQETQYF	TGTGCCAGCAGCTTAAGCGTCGGCCTGAACCAAGAGACCCAGTACTTC
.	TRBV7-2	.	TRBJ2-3	CASSLSSRGGETDTQYF	TGTGCCAGCAGCCTATCGTCCCGAGGGGGGGAGACAGATACGCAGTATTTT
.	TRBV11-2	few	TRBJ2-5	CASSLLQGLETQYF	TGTGCCAGCAGCTTATTGCAGGGGTTGGAGACCCAGTACTTC
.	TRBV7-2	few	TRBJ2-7	CASRRAGVRSEQYF	TGTGCCAGCAGGCGAGCAGGGGTTAGATCCGAGCAGTACTTC
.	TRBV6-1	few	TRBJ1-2	CASSEPPLQGYTF	TGTGCCAGCAGTGAACCGCCCTTACAGGGCTACACCTTC
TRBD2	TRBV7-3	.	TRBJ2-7	CASSLGAGVGYEQYF	TGTGCCAGCAGCTTAGGAGCGGGAGTGGGCTACGAGCAGTACTTC
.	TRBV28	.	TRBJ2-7	CASTTGLLGGEQYF	TGTGCCAGCACTACAGGGCTCCTCGGCGGCGAGCAGTACTTC
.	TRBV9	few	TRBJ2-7	CASSVRDRSYEQYF	TGTGCCAGCAGCGTACGAGACAGGAGCTACGAGCAGTACTTC
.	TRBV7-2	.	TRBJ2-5	CASSVGLGGSAQYF	TGTGCCAGCAGCGTAGGGTTGGGGGGATCGGCCCAGTACTTC
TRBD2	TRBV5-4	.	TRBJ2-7	CASSYSGTSGSSPYEQYF	TGTGCCAGCAGCTACTCCGGGACTAGCGGGAGCAGCCCGTACGAGCAGTACTTC